A selection of T cell receptor beta chains follows, all from one sample in a study of cytomegalovirus exposure and HLA in healthy donors. This table comes from immunoSEQ multiplex PCR, and its TCRdb copy is limited to in-frame clones, with some not included. The sample shows approximately 170,000 clones, roughly 70% of them seen only once. The specimen was PBMCs. These receptors all come from a girl aged 10-17 years in good health and CMV-seronegative. The CDR3 runs from the conserved cysteine through the conserved F or W. The D gene is left open where the match is weak. Clone size is shown for a subset of rows, as once, few, many or a class of expanded clone.

d_call	v_call	j_call	clone_size	cdr3_nt	cdr3_aa
-	TRBV10-2	TRBJ2-1	-	TGCGCCAGCAGTGAGTTAGGGGTGGGAATCTACAATGAGCAGTTCTTC	CASSELGVGIYNEQFF
TRBD1	TRBV2	TRBJ2-7	-	TGTGCCAGTCTAGCACCGGGACAGGGGGGATACGAGCAGTACTTC	CASLAPGQGGYEQYF
TRBD1	TRBV19	TRBJ1-6	-	TGTGCCAGTAGTGCCCAGGGACAGGGAAACAATTCACCCCTCCACTTT	CASSAQGQGNNSPLHF
TRBD1	TRBV7-6	TRBJ2-5	-	TGTGCCAGCAGCTCAGCCGGGACAGGTCAAGAGACCCAGTACTTC	CASSSAGTGQETQYF
-	TRBV27	TRBJ1-6	-	TGTGCCAGCAGCACGACGGGAAACCATCAGAGGAATTCACCCCTCCACTTT	CASSTTGNHQRNSPLHF
-	TRBV5-1	TRBJ1-6	-	TGCGCCAGCAGCGGGGGGGGGAGCGAACCCCTCCACTTT	CASSGGGSEPLHF
-	TRBV16	TRBJ1-2	-	TGTGCCAGCAGCGTCCTTGACGGAGGACCTAACTATGGCTACACCTTC	CASSVLDGGPNYGYTF
TRBD1	TRBV10-3	TRBJ1-4	-	TGTGCCATCAGTGAAGGACAGGGGGGCGAAAAACTGTTTTTT	CAISEGQGGEKLFF
-	TRBV2	TRBJ2-1	-	TGTGCCAGCGCGGCCCTACTTGGGAATGAGCAGTTCTTC	CASAALLGNEQFF
-	TRBV7-2	TRBJ2-3	few	TGTGCCAGCAGCTGGGCGTCAGATACGCAGTATTTT	CASSWASDTQYF
-	TRBV5-1	TRBJ1-2	-	TGCGCCAGCAGCACCAGGGTAGTCGCCAGACTGGGTGGCTACACCTTC	CASSTRVVARLGGYTF